This is a list of T cell receptor beta chains from one sample in a study of blood T cell repertoires in COVID-19. Repertoires were generated with immunoSEQ multiplex PCR, while TCRdb's copy carries only in-frame clones and drops some. The data contain 130,000 or so clones, approximately 89% of them singletons. The specimen sequenced was peripheral blood. The receptors shown here come from a man in his fifties with acute or convalescent COVID-19. Both conserved end residues are part of each CDR3. The D gene is left open where the match is weak. For some rows the clone size is stated as once, few or many, or as a class when expanded; others skip it.

TRBV2	TRBD2	15	TRBJ2-1	-	CASSDPGTSRRRQFF	TGTGCCAGCAGTGACCCCGGGACTAGTAGGCGTAGGCAGTTCTTC
TRBV11-2	TRBD2	15	TRBJ2-1	-	CASSRRTSVPNEQFF	TGTGCCAGCAGCCGCAGGACTAGCGTCCCCAATGAGCAGTTCTTC
TRBV6-2/TRBV6-3	TRBD1	16	TRBJ1-5	-	CASSYWGQVANQPQHF	TGTGCCAGCAGTTACTGGGGACAGGTGGCGAATCAGCCCCAGCATTTT
TRBV4-1	-	14	TRBJ1-2	once	CASSQDTGVYGYTF	TGCGCCAGCAGCCAAGATACGGGTGTCTATGGCTACACCTTC
TRBV5-1	-	14	TRBJ1-6	-	CASSLAQNNSPLHF	TGCGCCAGCAGCTTGGCACAGAATAATTCACCCCTCCACTTT
TRBV4-1	TRBD1	16	TRBJ2-1	-	CASSPGQGWTYNEQFF	TGCGCCAGCAGCCCCGGACAGGGATGGACCTACAATGAGCAGTTCTTC
TRBV18	-	14	TRBJ2-5	-	CASSPPSSEETQYF	TGTGCCAGCTCACCACCGTCAAGCGAAGAGACCCAGTACTTC
TRBV6-5	TRBD2	15	TRBJ2-7	once	CASSYSSGGADEQYF	TGTGCCAGCAGTTACTCCAGCGGGGGGGCGGACGAGCAGTACTTC
TRBV5-1	-	14	TRBJ1-2	-	CASSRDTGELGYTF	TGCGCCAGCAGTAGGGATACAGGCGAGCTAGGCTACACCTTC
TRBV28	TRBD1	15	TRBJ1-5	-	CASSFRQGGNQPQHF	TGTGCCAGCAGTTTTCGACAGGGGGGCAATCAGCCCCAGCATTTT
TRBV9	-	13	TRBJ2-1	-	CASSVGGGFEQFF	TGTGCCAGCAGCGTAGGGGGAGGTTTTGAGCAGTTCTTC
TRBV3-1/TRBV3-2	TRBD2	18	TRBJ2-7	-	CASSQGLAGGISSYEQYF	TGTGCCAGCAGCCAAGGACTAGCGGGGGGCATCAGCTCCTACGAGCAGTACTTC
TRBV19	-	14	TRBJ1-2	-	CASRVTGPTYGYTF	TGTGCCAGTAGGGTTACAGGGCCCACCTATGGCTACACCTTC
TRBV28	-	18	TRBJ2-1	-	CASSPFALASSSYNEQFF	TGTGCCAGCAGTCCCTTTGCCCTAGCGTCTAGCTCCTACAATGAGCAGTTCTTC
TRBV6-5	-	14	TRBJ1-5	-	CASSKLKGGQPQHF	TGTGCCAGCAGTAAACTCAAAGGGGGTCAGCCCCAGCATTTT
TRBV18	-	14	TRBJ1-2	-	CASSRGTGNYGYTF	TGTGCCAGCTCCCGCGGGACTGGAAACTATGGCTACACCTTC
TRBV19	-	13	TRBJ2-5	-	CASSFDRSETQYF	TGTGCCAGTAGTTTCGACAGATCAGAGACCCAGTACTTC
TRBV9	-	12	TRBJ2-3	-	CASSTPGGTQYF	TGTGCCAGCAGCACCCCCGGTGGTACGCAGTATTTT
TRBV5-6	TRBD1	16	TRBJ2-3	-	CASSLVGQGFPDTQYF	TGTGCCAGCAGCTTGGTGGGACAGGGGTTTCCAGATACGCAGTATTTT